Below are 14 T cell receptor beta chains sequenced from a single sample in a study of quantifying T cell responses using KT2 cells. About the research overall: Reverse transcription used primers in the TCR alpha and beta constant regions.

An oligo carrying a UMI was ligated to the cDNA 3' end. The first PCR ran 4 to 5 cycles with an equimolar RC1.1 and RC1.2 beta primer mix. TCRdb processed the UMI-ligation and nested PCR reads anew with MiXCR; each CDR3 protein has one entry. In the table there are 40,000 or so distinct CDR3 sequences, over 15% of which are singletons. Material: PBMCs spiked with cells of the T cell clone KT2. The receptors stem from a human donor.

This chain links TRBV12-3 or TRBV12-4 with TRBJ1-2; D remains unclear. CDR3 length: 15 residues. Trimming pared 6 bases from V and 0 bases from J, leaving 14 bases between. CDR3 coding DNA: TGTGCCAGCAGCCCGAGCCGCCACGCTAACTATGGCTACACCTTC. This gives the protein CASSPSRHANYGYTF.

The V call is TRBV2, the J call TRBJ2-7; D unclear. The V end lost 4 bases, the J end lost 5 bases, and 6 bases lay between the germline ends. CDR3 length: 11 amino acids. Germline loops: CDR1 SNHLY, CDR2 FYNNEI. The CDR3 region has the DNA TGTGCCAGCAGTGGTGGGAACGAGCAGTACTTC. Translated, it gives CASSGGNEQYF.

CDR3 sequence reads: CASSQETAILGNEQFF. DNA of the CDR3: TGCGCCAGCAGCCAGGAGACTGCTATTCTGGGTAATGAGCAGTTCTTC. The rearrangement links TRBV5-1 to TRBJ2-1; D ambiguous. V lost 4 bases and J 7 bases, leaving 21 bases between the germline ends. CDR1 and CDR2 (germline): SGHRS, YFSETQ. The length of the CDR3 is 16 residues. The variable domain in full, completed from reference TRBV5-1 and TRBJ2-1, reads KAGVTQTPRYLIKTRGQQVTLSCSPISGHRSVSWYQQTPGQGLQFLFEYFSETQRNKGNFPGRFSGRQFSNSRSEMNVSTLELGDSALYLCASSQETAILGNEQFFGPGTRLTVL.

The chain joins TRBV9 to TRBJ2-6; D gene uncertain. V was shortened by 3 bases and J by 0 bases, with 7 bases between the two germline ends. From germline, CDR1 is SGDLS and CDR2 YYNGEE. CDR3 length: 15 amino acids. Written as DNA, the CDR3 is TGTGCCAGCAGCGGGGTGAACTCTGGGGCCAACGTCCTGACTTTC. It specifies CASSGVNSGANVLTF.

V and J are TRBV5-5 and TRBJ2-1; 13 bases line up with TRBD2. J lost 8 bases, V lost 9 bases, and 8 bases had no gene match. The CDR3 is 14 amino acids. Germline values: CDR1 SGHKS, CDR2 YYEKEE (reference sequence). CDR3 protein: CATTSGRARDEQFF. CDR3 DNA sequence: TGTGCCACTACTAGCGGGAGGGCTCGGGATGAGCAGTTCTTC.

The CDR3 DNA sequence: TGTGCCAGCAGTCCTAGGAGCAATCAGCCCCAGCATTTT. Translation gives CASSPRSNQPQHF. The V call is TRBV6-5, the J call TRBJ1-5; unclear D gene. Trimming shortened V by 5 bases and J by 1 base, and 6 bases separated the two germline ends. Germline V gives CDR1 MNHEY, CDR2 SVGAGI. The CDR3 sequence is 13 residues long.

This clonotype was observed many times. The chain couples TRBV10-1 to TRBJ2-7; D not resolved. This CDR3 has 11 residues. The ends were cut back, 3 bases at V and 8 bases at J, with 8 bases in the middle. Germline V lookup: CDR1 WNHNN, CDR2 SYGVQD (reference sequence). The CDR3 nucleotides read TGCGCCAGCAGTGACCCGTCGAAGCAGTACTTC. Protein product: CASSDPSKQYF.

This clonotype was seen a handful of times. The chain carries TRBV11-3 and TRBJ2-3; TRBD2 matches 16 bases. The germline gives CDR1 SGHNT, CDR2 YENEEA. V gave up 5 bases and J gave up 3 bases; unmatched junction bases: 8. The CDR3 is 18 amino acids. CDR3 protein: CASSKGLAGGPGTDTQYF. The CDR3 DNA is TGTGCCAGCAGCAAGGGACTAGCGGGGGGGCCTGGGACAGATACGCAGTATTTT. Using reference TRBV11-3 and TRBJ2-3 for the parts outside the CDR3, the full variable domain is EAGVVQSPRYKIIEKKQPVAFWCNPISGHNTLYWYLQNLGQGPELLIRYENEEAVDDSQLPKDRFSAERLKGVDSTLKIQPAELGDSAVYLCASSKGLAGGPGTDTQYFGPGTRLTVL.

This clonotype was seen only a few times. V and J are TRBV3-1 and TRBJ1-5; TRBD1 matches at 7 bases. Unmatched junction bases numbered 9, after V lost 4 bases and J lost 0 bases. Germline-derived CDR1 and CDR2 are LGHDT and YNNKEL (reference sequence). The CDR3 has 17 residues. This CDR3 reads CASSPTYRGHSNQPQHF. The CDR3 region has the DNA TGTGCCAGCAGCCCAACCTACAGGGGACATAGCAATCAGCCCCAGCATTTT.

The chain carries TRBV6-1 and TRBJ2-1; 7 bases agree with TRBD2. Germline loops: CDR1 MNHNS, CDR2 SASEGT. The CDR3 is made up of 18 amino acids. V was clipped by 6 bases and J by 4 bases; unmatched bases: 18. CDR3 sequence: CASRTSPGGEGRYNEQFF. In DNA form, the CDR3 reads TGTGCCAGCAGGACATCCCCGGGTGGGGAGGGGCGTTACAATGAGCAGTTCTTC.

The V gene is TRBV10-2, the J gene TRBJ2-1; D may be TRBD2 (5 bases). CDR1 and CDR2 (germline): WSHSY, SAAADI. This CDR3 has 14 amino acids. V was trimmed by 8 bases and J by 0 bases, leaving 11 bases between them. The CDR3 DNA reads TGCGCCAGCGTACCGGGAAGCTCCTACAATGAGCAGTTCTTC. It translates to CASVPGSSYNEQFF.

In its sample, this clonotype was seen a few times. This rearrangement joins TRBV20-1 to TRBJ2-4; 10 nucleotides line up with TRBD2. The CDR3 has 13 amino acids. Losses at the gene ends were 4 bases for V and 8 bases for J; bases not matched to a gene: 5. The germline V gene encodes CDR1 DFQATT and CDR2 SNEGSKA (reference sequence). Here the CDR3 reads CSAIVAGGDIQYF. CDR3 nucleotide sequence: TGCAGTGCTATAGTAGCGGGAGGCGACATTCAGTACTTC.

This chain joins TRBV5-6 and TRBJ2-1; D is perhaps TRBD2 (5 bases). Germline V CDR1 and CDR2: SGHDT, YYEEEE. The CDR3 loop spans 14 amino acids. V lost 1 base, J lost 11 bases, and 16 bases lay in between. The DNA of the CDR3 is TGTGCCAGCAGCTTGAGTGGGGAGTACCGTAAGCAGTTCTTC. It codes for CASSLSGEYRKQFF.

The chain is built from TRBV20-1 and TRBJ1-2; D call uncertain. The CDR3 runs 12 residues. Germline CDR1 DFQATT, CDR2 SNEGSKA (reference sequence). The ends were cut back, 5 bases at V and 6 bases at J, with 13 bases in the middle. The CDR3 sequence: CSARQGSNGYTF. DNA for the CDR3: TGCAGTGCTCGTCAAGGGAGTAATGGCTACACCTTC.